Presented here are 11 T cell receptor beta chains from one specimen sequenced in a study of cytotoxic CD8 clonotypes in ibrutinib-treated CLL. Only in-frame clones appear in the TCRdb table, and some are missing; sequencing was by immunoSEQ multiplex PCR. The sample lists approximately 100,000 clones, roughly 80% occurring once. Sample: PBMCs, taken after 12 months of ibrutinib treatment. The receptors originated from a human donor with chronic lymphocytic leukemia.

CDR3 in amino acids: CASSAPSGNSYEQYF. CDR3 nucleotides: TGTGCCAGTAGTGCCCCCTCAGGGAACTCCTACGAGCAGTACTTC. The chain links TRBV19 to TRBJ2-7, with D tentatively TRBD1 (5 bases). CDR1 and CDR2 from the germline V gene are LNHDA and SQIVND (reference sequence). This CDR3 region has 15 residues. V lost 5 bases to trimming and J lost 0 bases, with 14 bases between them.

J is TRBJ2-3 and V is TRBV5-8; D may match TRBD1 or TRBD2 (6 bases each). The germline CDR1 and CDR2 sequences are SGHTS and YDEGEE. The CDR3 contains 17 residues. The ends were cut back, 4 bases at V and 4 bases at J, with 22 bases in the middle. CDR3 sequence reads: CASSPGGGGVKSDTQYF. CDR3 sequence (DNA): TGTGCCAGCAGCCCCGGTGGGGGCGGGGTTAAATCAGATACGCAGTATTTT.

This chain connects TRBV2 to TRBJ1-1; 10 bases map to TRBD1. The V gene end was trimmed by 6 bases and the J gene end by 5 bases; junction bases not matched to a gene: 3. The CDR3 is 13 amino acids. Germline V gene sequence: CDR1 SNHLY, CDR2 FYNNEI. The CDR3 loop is CASRWDRGTEAFF. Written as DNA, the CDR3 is TGTGCCAGCAGGTGGGACAGGGGAACTGAAGCTTTCTTT.

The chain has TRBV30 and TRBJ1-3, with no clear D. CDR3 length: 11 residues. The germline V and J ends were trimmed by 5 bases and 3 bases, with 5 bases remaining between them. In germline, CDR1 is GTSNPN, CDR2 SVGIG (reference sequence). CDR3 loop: CAWSGGNTIYF. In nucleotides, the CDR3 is TGTGCCTGGTCAGGTGGAAACACCATATATTTT. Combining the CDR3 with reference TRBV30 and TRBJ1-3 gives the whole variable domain SQTIHQWPATLVQPVGSPLSLECTVEGTSNPNLYWYRQAAGRGLQLLFYSVGIGQISSEVPQNLSASRPQDRQFILSSKKLLLSDSGFYLCAWSGGNTIYFGEGSWLTVV.

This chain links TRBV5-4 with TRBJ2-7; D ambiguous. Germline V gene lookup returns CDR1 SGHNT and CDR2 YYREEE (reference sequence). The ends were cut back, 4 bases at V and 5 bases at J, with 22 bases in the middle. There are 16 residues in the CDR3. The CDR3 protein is CASSQSTAWKGHEQYF. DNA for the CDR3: TGTGCCAGCAGCCAATCTACAGCGTGGAAGGGCCACGAGCAGTACTTC.

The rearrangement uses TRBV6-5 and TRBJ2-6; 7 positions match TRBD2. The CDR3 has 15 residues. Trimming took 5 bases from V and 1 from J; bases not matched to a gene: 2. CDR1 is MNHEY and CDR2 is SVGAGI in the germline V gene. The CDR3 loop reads CASSRGGSGANVLTF. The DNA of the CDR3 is TGTGCCAGCAGTCGCGGGGGATCTGGGGCCAACGTCCTGACTTTC.

DNA for the CDR3: TGTGCCAGCTCACCTTCATCTTCAGTCGAAGCTTTCTTT. Translation gives CASSPSSSVEAFF. V and J are TRBV18 and TRBJ1-1; D not certain. V lost 3 bases, J lost 8 bases, and 13 bases lay in between. The CDR3 spans 13 residues. The germline V gene encodes CDR1 KGHSH and CDR2 LQKENI.

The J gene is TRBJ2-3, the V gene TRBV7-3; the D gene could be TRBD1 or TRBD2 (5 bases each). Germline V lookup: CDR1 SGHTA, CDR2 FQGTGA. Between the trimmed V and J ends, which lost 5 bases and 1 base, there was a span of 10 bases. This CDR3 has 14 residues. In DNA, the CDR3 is TGTGCCAGCAGCGTGGGGGTAGGCACAGATACGCAGTATTTT. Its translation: CASSVGVGTDTQYF.

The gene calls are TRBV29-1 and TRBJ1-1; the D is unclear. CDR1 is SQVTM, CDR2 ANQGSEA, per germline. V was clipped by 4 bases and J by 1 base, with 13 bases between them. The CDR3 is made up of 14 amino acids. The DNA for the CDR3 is TGCAGCGTTGGGCCGGCCGGAGGGAACACTGAAGCTTTCTTT. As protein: CSVGPAGGNTEAFF.

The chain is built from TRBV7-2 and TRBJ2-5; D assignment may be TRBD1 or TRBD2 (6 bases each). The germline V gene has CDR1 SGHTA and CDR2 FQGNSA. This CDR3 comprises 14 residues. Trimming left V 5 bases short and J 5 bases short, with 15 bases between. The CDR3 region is CASSATGSGETQYF. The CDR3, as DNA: TGTGCCAGCAGCGCGACAGGCAGCGGGGAGACCCAGTACTTC. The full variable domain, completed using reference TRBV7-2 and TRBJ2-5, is GAGVSQSPSNKVTEKGKDVELRCDPISGHTALYWYRQSLGQGLEFLIYFQGNSAPDKSGLPSDRFSAERTGGSVSTLTIQRTQQEDSAVYLCASSATGSGETQYFGPGTRLLVL.

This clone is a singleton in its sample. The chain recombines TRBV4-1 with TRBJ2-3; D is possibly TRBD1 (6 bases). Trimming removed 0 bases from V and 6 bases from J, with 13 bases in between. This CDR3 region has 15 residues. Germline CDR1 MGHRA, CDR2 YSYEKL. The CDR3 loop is CASSQDRVGADTQYF. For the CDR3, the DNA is TGCGCCAGCAGCCAAGATCGCGTGGGGGCGGATACGCAGTATTTT.